This T cell receptor beta chain was captured by sequencing in a study of T-cell reconstitution after alpha-beta-depleted transplantation in children. It was with unique molecular identifiers that the TCRbeta library was prepared. One entry per CDR3 protein, called by TCRdb with MiXCR from the PCR reads. Of 440,000 or so distinct CDR3 sequences listed, roughly a tenth are singletons. The ends were cut back, 0 bases at V and 0 bases at J, with 11 bases in the middle. The CDR3 has 16 amino acids. Germline V gives CDR1 SQVTM, CDR2 ANQGSEA. This clonotype has at least ten counts. The sequencing here drew on PBMCs from the stem cell graft donor, taken from the stem cell graft. The chain is built from TRBV29-1 and TRBJ2-2; D may correspond to TRBD1 or TRBD2 (5 bases each). The clonotype was recovered from a human donor who donated a stem cell graft to a child with acute myeloid leukemia. CDR3 coding DNA: TGCAGCGTTGAAGACCGGTGGGGGACGAACACCGGGGAGCTGTTTTTT. This encodes CSVEDRWGTNTGELFF.